A selection of T cell receptor beta chains follows, all from one sample in a study of T cells after yellow fever vaccination. In TCRdb, the 5' RACE reads were re-called with MiXCR into one record per CDR3 protein. The top ten hold 15% to 20% of the sample, which has roughly 300,000 distinct CDR3 sequences, approximately 7% seen once. The input for sequencing was PBMCs, taken roughly seven weeks after the first yellow fever vaccination. These receptors all stem from a young man who received the YFV17D yellow fever vaccine. The CDR3 runs from the conserved cysteine through the conserved F or W.

v_gene,len,CDR3aa
TRBV5-1,14,CASSPDSIRQPQHF
TRBV5-1,16,CASSLRLAGSGNEQFF
TRBV5-4,14,CASSPDREAGEQYF
TRBV20-1,12,CSGTDGFGEQYF
TRBV24-1,13,CATSDYTEGTQYF
TRBV20-1,15,CSAPGTSGGLDTQYF
TRBV24-1,14,CATSAVRVGGELFF
TRBV28,14,CASRPSGLVETQYF
TRBV7-9,14,CASSRQGPGNTIYF
TRBV29-1,13,CSVEGEAGDTQYF
TRBV5-1,17,CASSLVSGTSGVDEQFF
TRBV7-2,14,CASSKLAGGLEQYF
TRBV5-4,13,CASSLAGAETQYF
TRBV29-1,16,CSAHSGTGGLNTEAFF
TRBV30,14,CAWSPGAGKETQYF
TRBV7-2,15,CASTWGASGKNIQYF
TRBV27,15,CASSPTGQGYNEQFF
TRBV10-3,19,CAISDFLTRPFGDTDTQYF
TRBV10-2,10,CASEGDTQYF
TRBV3-1,14,CASSQDIRGTGEYF
TRBV28,16,CASSLPQTGGPYGYTF
TRBV14,12,CASSLTNSPLHF
TRBV7-2,13,CASSSQGRQTQYF
TRBV5-1,14,CASSFGQGEDEQFF
TRBV5-5,17,CASSVTSGGPSQETQYF
TRBV5-1,16,CASSLFAGGRTDTQYF
TRBV12-3/TRBV12-4,13,CTSCLALNQPQHF
TRBV4-3,16,CASSPDHIGARNEQFF
TRBV20-1,17,CSARHPGQGTNTGELFF
TRBV9,15,CASSVEAGGPLEQYF
TRBV7-7,14,CASSLRLNTGELFF
TRBV5-1,15,CASSFGSGGTDTQYF
TRBV29-1,12,CSVTDSTDTQYF
TRBV11-3,15,CASSLGVLSTDTQYF
TRBV6-2/TRBV6-3,10,CARGHSPLHF
TRBV4-3,15,CASSQDTMGGTEAFF
TRBV3-1,15,CASSPRGSTNEKLFF
TRBV3-1,13,CASSHRDNEKLFF
TRBV24-1,14,CATRTNREQGEQFF
TRBV7-2,14,CASSFIEATDTQYF
TRBV4-1,15,CASSQGGTGGQPQHF
TRBV7-2,16,CASSTVAGIPNYGYTF
TRBV2,15,CASTRRDRGQETQYF
TRBV7-8,12,CASSLLASEQYF
TRBV6-2/TRBV6-3,12,CASSPRGQPQHF